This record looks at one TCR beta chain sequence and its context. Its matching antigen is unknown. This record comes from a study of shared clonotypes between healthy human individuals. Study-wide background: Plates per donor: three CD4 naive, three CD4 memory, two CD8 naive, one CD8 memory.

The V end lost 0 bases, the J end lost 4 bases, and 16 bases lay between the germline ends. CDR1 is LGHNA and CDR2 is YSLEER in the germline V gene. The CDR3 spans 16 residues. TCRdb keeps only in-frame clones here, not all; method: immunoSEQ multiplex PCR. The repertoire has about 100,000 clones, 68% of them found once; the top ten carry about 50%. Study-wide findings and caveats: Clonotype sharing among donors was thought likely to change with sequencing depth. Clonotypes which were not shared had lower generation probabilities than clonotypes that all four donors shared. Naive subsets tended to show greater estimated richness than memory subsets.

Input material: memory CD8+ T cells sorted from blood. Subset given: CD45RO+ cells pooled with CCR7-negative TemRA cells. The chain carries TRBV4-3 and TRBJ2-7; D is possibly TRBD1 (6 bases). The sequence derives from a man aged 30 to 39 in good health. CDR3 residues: CASSQDLSDSGYEQYF. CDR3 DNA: TGCGCCAGCAGCCAAGATCTTTCGGACAGTGGTTACGAGCAGTACTTC.